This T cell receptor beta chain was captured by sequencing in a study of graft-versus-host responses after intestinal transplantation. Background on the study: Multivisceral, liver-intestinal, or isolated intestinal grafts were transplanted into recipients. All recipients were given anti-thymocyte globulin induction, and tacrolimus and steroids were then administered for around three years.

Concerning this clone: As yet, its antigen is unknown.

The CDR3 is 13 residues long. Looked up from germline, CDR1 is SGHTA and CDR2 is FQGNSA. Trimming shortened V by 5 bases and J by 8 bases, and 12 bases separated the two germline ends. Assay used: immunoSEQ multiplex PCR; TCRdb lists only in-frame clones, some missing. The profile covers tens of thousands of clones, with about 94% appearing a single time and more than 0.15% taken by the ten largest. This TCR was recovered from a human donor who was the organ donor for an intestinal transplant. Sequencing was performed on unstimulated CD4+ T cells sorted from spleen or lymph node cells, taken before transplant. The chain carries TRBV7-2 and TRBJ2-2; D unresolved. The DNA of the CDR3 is TGTGCCAGCAGCCCTGTCTCAGCTGGGGAGCTGTTTTTT. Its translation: CASSPVSAGELFF.